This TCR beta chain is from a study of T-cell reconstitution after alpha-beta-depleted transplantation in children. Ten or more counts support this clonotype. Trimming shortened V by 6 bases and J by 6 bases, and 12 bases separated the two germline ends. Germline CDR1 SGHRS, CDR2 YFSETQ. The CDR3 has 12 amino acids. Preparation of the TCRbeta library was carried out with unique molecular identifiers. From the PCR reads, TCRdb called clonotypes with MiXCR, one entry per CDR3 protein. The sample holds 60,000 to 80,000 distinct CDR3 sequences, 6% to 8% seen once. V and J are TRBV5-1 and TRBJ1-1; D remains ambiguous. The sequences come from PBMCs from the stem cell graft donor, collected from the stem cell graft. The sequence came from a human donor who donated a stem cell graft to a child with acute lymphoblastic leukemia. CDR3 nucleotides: TGCGCCAGCAATTCCGACGGACCTGAAGCTTTCTTT. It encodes CASNSDGPEAFF.